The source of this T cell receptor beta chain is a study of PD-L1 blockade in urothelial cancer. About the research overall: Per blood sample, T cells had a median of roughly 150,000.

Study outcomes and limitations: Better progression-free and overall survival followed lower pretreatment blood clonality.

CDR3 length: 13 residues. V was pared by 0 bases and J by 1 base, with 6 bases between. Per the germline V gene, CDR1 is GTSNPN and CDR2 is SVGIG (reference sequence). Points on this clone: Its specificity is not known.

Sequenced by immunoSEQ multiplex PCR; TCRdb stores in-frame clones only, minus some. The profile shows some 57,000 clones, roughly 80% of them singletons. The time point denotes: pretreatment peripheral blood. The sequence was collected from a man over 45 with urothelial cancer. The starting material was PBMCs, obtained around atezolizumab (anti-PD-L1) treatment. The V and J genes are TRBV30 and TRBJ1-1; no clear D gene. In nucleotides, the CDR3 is TGTGCCTGGAGTGTACGAGGGAACACTGAAGCTTTCTTT. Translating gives CAWSVRGNTEAFF.